The TCR beta chain described here comes from a study of T-cell memory formation after mild COVID-19. TCRdb reprocessed the 5' RACE reads via MiXCR and lists one record per CDR3 protein. Of 110,000 to 150,000 distinct CDR3 sequences in the sample, 25% were seen once. The CDR3 covers 13 residues. The germline gives CDR1 ENHRY, CDR2 SYGVKD. Trimming stripped 10 bases from V and 4 bases from J, with 14 bases between. The clonotype originates from an adult woman who had mild COVID-19 (a few samples of this study predate the infection). Cell type and time point are not known. Sequencing was performed on PBMCs or a T cell subset sorted from them (not recorded which). V gene TRBV10-3 combines with J gene TRBJ1-3; D uncertain. CDR3 sequence (DNA): TGTGCCACGATGATATCGGCAGGAAACACCATATATTTT. This translates into CATMISAGNTIYF.